A selection of T cell receptor beta chains follows, all from one sample in a study of blood T cell repertoires in COVID-19. Assay: immunoSEQ multiplex PCR; the TCRdb copy retains only in-frame clones and omits some. The sample has around 320,000 clones, 75% to 85% seen once; the top ten hold 7.2%. The specimen sequenced was peripheral blood. The receptors originated from a human donor in a cohort sampled during active COVID-19. CDR3s include the opening cysteine and the closing phenylalanine or tryptophan. The D gene is left open where the match is weak. Some rows have no size entry. The others give once, few or many, or a class for an expanded clone.

d_gene: NA
v_gene: TRBV19
j_gene: TRBJ2-2
abundance: NA
CDR3nt: TGTGCCAGTAGACAGGGCGGCACCGGGGAGCTGTTTTTT
CDR3aa: CASRQGGTGELFF

d_gene: NA
v_gene: TRBV21-1
j_gene: TRBJ2-7
abundance: once
CDR3nt: TGTGCCAGCAGCAGAGGGCGGGGACAGCACTACGAGCAGTACTTC
CDR3aa: CASSRGRGQHYEQYF

d_gene: TRBD2
v_gene: TRBV5-1
j_gene: TRBJ2-3
abundance: NA
CDR3nt: TGCGCCAGCAGCTTCTTTAGCGGGGGGAGCTCAGATACGCAGTATTTT
CDR3aa: CASSFFSGGSSDTQYF

d_gene: NA
v_gene: TRBV6-5
j_gene: TRBJ1-6
abundance: NA
CDR3nt: TGTGCCAGCAGTTACTCGAATCCGGGTGCGGGATCACCCCTCCACTTT
CDR3aa: CASSYSNPGAGSPLHF

d_gene: NA
v_gene: TRBV10-3
j_gene: TRBJ1-1
abundance: NA
CDR3nt: TGTGCCATCAGTGAGTCGATAAGGGGCGGGAACACTGAAGCTTTCTTT
CDR3aa: CAISESIRGGNTEAFF

d_gene: NA
v_gene: TRBV6-5
j_gene: TRBJ1-5
abundance: once
CDR3nt: TGTGCCAGCAGTTACGCCAGGTCCAATCAGCCCCAGCATTTT
CDR3aa: CASSYARSNQPQHF

d_gene: NA
v_gene: TRBV5-1
j_gene: TRBJ1-3
abundance: few
CDR3nt: TGCGCTCCAGCGGGGGATTTGTCTGGAAACACCATATATTTT
CDR3aa: CAPAGDLSGNTIYF

d_gene: NA
v_gene: TRBV6-5
j_gene: TRBJ2-7
abundance: NA
CDR3nt: TGTGCCAGCAGTTTCAGGGGTTCCTACGAGCAGTACTTC
CDR3aa: CASSFRGSYEQYF

d_gene: NA
v_gene: TRBV2
j_gene: TRBJ2-3
abundance: NA
CDR3nt: TGTGCCAGCAGTGGAGGGGGAAATACGCAGTATTTT
CDR3aa: CASSGGGNTQYF

d_gene: NA
v_gene: TRBV18
j_gene: TRBJ1-2
abundance: NA
CDR3nt: TGTGCCAGCTCACCACGGACAGTGGGGGATCGGAACTATGGCTACACCTTC
CDR3aa: CASSPRTVGDRNYGYTF

d_gene: NA
v_gene: TRBV3-1/TRBV3-2
j_gene: TRBJ1-2
abundance: NA
CDR3nt: TGTGCCAGCAGCCAAGTCACACAGGCAGGTGGCTACACCTTC
CDR3aa: CASSQVTQAGGYTF

d_gene: NA
v_gene: TRBV4-1
j_gene: TRBJ2-3
abundance: NA
CDR3nt: TGCGCCAGCAGCCAAGACTCCACAGATACGCAGTATTTT
CDR3aa: CASSQDSTDTQYF

d_gene: TRBD1
v_gene: TRBV24-1
j_gene: TRBJ2-2
abundance: NA
CDR3nt: TGTGCCACCGGTGGACAGGGGGCGCCCGGGGAGCTGTTTTTT
CDR3aa: CATGGQGAPGELFF

d_gene: TRBD1
v_gene: TRBV19
j_gene: TRBJ2-6
abundance: NA
CDR3nt: TGTGCCAGTAGTATACAGGGGACAGGGACTGGGGCCAACGTCCTGACTTTC
CDR3aa: CASSIQGTGTGANVLTF

d_gene: NA
v_gene: TRBV6-5
j_gene: TRBJ2-2
abundance: NA
CDR3nt: TGTGCCAGCAGTTACATTCGCGGGCCAACCGGGGAGCTGTTTTTT
CDR3aa: CASSYIRGPTGELFF

d_gene: TRBD1
v_gene: TRBV7-9
j_gene: TRBJ1-2
abundance: once
CDR3nt: TGTGCCACCCAGCTTATCTCGGCAGGGGGAGGCTACACCTTC
CDR3aa: CATQLISAGGGYTF

d_gene: NA
v_gene: TRBV14
j_gene: TRBJ2-7
abundance: NA
CDR3nt: TGTGCCAGCAACCTCAGGGGAAGTCCCCCCTACGAGCAGTACTTC
CDR3aa: CASNLRGSPPYEQYF

d_gene: NA
v_gene: TRBV18
j_gene: TRBJ1-1
abundance: NA
CDR3nt: TGTGCCAGCTCACCACTGGGAGATGAAGCTTTCTTT
CDR3aa: CASSPLGDEAFF

d_gene: TRBD2
v_gene: TRBV10-3
j_gene: TRBJ2-4
abundance: NA
CDR3nt: TGTGCCATCAGTGAGCCTCCGGGACTAGCGGGGGCCCTAGCCAAAAACATTCAGTACTTC
CDR3aa: CAISEPPGLAGALAKNIQYF

d_gene: NA
v_gene: TRBV18
j_gene: TRBJ2-7
abundance: NA
CDR3nt: TGTGCCAGCTCACCATCGGGCGGGCCTCTCTACGAGCAGTACTTC
CDR3aa: CASSPSGGPLYEQYF

d_gene: NA
v_gene: TRBV9
j_gene: TRBJ1-3
abundance: NA
CDR3nt: TGTGCCAGCAGCGGTCGGGGTACCGGAAACACCATATATTTT
CDR3aa: CASSGRGTGNTIYF

d_gene: NA
v_gene: TRBV6-5
j_gene: TRBJ2-7
abundance: NA
CDR3nt: TGTGCCTCCAGGGATAGCCGACTCTACTACGAGCAGTACTTC
CDR3aa: CASRDSRLYYEQYF

d_gene: TRBD1
v_gene: TRBV9
j_gene: TRBJ2-2
abundance: once
CDR3nt: TGTGCCAGCAGGGGATTGACCCGGACAGGCAAAACCGGGGAGCTGTTTTTT
CDR3aa: CASRGLTRTGKTGELFF

d_gene: NA
v_gene: TRBV2
j_gene: TRBJ1-2
abundance: NA
CDR3nt: TGTGCCAGCAGTGTGGAGGGAACCAACTATGGCTACACCTTC
CDR3aa: CASSVEGTNYGYTF

d_gene: NA
v_gene: TRBV9
j_gene: TRBJ1-5
abundance: NA
CDR3nt: TGTGCCAGCAGCGCTCTGGAGAATCAGCCCCAGCATTTT
CDR3aa: CASSALENQPQHF

d_gene: TRBD1
v_gene: TRBV5-1
j_gene: TRBJ2-2
abundance: NA
CDR3nt: TGCGCCAGCAGCCTGGGACAGTACGGGGAGCTGTTTTTT
CDR3aa: CASSLGQYGELFF

d_gene: NA
v_gene: TRBV7-9
j_gene: TRBJ1-5
abundance: NA
CDR3nt: TGTGCCAGCAGCCAAGGACAGTTTCAGCCCCAGCATTTT
CDR3aa: CASSQGQFQPQHF

d_gene: TRBD1
v_gene: TRBV5-1
j_gene: TRBJ1-1
abundance: NA
CDR3nt: TGCGCCAGCAGCCCAGGGGGCCCACGCGTGAACACTGAAGCTTTCTTT
CDR3aa: CASSPGGPRVNTEAFF

d_gene: TRBD2
v_gene: TRBV9
j_gene: TRBJ2-3
abundance: NA
CDR3nt: TGTGCCAGCAGCCTCAAGAGCGGGAGCTTTTGGGATACGCAGTATTTT
CDR3aa: CASSLKSGSFWDTQYF

d_gene: NA
v_gene: TRBV7-9
j_gene: TRBJ2-7
abundance: NA
CDR3nt: TGTGCCAGCAGCTTAGGCAACACAGGGTTATACGAGCAGTACTTC
CDR3aa: CASSLGNTGLYEQYF

d_gene: TRBD1
v_gene: TRBV9
j_gene: TRBJ1-2
abundance: NA
CDR3nt: TGTGCCAGCAGCGTAGAGACAGGGGGCACCTATGGCTACACCTTC
CDR3aa: CASSVETGGTYGYTF

d_gene: TRBD1
v_gene: TRBV5-6
j_gene: TRBJ1-5
abundance: NA
CDR3nt: TGTGCCAGCAGCTTGGCGAGGGACAGGGGGCAATTAAGCAATCAGCCCCAGCATTTT
CDR3aa: CASSLARDRGQLSNQPQHF

d_gene: TRBD2
v_gene: TRBV9
j_gene: TRBJ2-7
abundance: NA
CDR3nt: TGTGCCAGCAGCGTAGACGGGGGGTCCTCCTACGAGCAGTACTTC
CDR3aa: CASSVDGGSSYEQYF

d_gene: TRBD1
v_gene: TRBV19
j_gene: TRBJ1-5
abundance: NA
CDR3nt: TGTGCCAGTAGTCCTGAGGGACAGGGCTTAAATCAGCCCCAGCATTTT
CDR3aa: CASSPEGQGLNQPQHF

d_gene: NA
v_gene: TRBV25-1
j_gene: TRBJ2-2
abundance: NA
CDR3nt: TGTGCCAGCAGTGTTCCTACAGGGAACACCGGGGAGCTGTTTTTT
CDR3aa: CASSVPTGNTGELFF

d_gene: NA
v_gene: TRBV30
j_gene: TRBJ1-6
abundance: few
CDR3nt: TGTGCCTGGAGTGTAAAGGGGTATAATTCACCCCTCCACTTT
CDR3aa: CAWSVKGYNSPLHF

d_gene: TRBD1
v_gene: TRBV5-1
j_gene: TRBJ1-1
abundance: NA
CDR3nt: TGCGCCAGCAGCTTGGGGACAGGGCTGATAATAGGTGAAGCTTTCTTT
CDR3aa: CASSLGTGLIIGEAFF

d_gene: NA
v_gene: TRBV7-9
j_gene: TRBJ1-5
abundance: NA
CDR3nt: TGTGCCAGCAGCTTAGGCGGGGCACATCAGCCCCAGCATTTT
CDR3aa: CASSLGGAHQPQHF

d_gene: NA
v_gene: TRBV29-1
j_gene: TRBJ2-3
abundance: NA
CDR3nt: TGCAGCGTCCGGGATCCCACAGATACGCAGTATTTT
CDR3aa: CSVRDPTDTQYF

d_gene: NA
v_gene: TRBV20-1
j_gene: TRBJ1-2
abundance: NA
CDR3nt: TGCAGTGGTATGGGCAACTATGGCTACACCTTC
CDR3aa: CSGMGNYGYTF

d_gene: NA
v_gene: TRBV11-2
j_gene: TRBJ1-2
abundance: NA
CDR3nt: TGTGCCAGCAGCTTAGGACTGCTAGGGGGTGTTAATGGCTACACCTTC
CDR3aa: CASSLGLLGGVNGYTF

d_gene: NA
v_gene: TRBV30
j_gene: TRBJ1-1
abundance: once
CDR3nt: TGTGCCTGGGCCCTCAGGGGACCGAACACTGAAGCTTTCTTT
CDR3aa: CAWALRGPNTEAFF

d_gene: NA
v_gene: TRBV2
j_gene: TRBJ1-2
abundance: NA
CDR3nt: TGTGCCAGCATGTGGAGGGGCGGCTACACCTTC
CDR3aa: CASMWRGGYTF

d_gene: TRBD2
v_gene: TRBV19
j_gene: TRBJ2-5
abundance: NA
CDR3nt: TGTGCCAGTAGAACTAGCGGGAACCAAGAGACCCAGTACTTC
CDR3aa: CASRTSGNQETQYF

d_gene: TRBD1
v_gene: TRBV7-2
j_gene: TRBJ1-5
abundance: NA
CDR3nt: TGTGCCAGCAGTTCTTGGGACAGGGGCAATCAGCCCCAGCATTTT
CDR3aa: CASSSWDRGNQPQHF

d_gene: NA
v_gene: TRBV6-5
j_gene: TRBJ2-7
abundance: NA
CDR3nt: TGTGCCAGCGGCGGACAAGGTTCGAGCTTTTTCTTC
CDR3aa: CASGGQGSSFFF

d_gene: NA
v_gene: TRBV6-4
j_gene: TRBJ2-2
abundance: NA
CDR3nt: TGTGCCAGCAGTGACTCGGAGATAATAGAGGCCGGGGAGCTGTTTTTT
CDR3aa: CASSDSEIIEAGELFF

d_gene: TRBD1
v_gene: TRBV2
j_gene: TRBJ2-4
abundance: NA
CDR3nt: TGTGCCAGCAGAGCAGGGGGTTTTGACAAAAACATTCAGTACTTC
CDR3aa: CASRAGGFDKNIQYF

d_gene: TRBD2
v_gene: TRBV27
j_gene: TRBJ2-3
abundance: NA
CDR3nt: TGTGCCAGCAGTGCCACCGCCGGGACTAGGTCGCAGTATTTT
CDR3aa: CASSATAGTRSQYF

d_gene: NA
v_gene: TRBV7-9
j_gene: TRBJ2-2
abundance: NA
CDR3nt: TGTGCCGGAGGACTGTACGCACGCGGCGGGGAGCTGTTTTTT
CDR3aa: CAGGLYARGGELFF

d_gene: TRBD1
v_gene: TRBV30
j_gene: TRBJ2-7
abundance: NA
CDR3nt: TGTGCCTGGAGTCTAGGGACAGGGAGGAACTACGAGCAGTACTTC
CDR3aa: CAWSLGTGRNYEQYF

d_gene: NA
v_gene: TRBV5-1
j_gene: TRBJ2-3
abundance: NA
CDR3nt: TGCGCCACATCCTTGACCCCAGGGCAAGATACGCAGTATTTT
CDR3aa: CATSLTPGQDTQYF

d_gene: NA
v_gene: TRBV9
j_gene: TRBJ1-1
abundance: NA
CDR3nt: TGTGCCAGCAGTCCCAACTGGGCAGGGGTGGGGACTGAAGCTTTCTTT
CDR3aa: CASSPNWAGVGTEAFF

d_gene: TRBD2
v_gene: TRBV5-4
j_gene: TRBJ2-7
abundance: NA
CDR3nt: TGTGCCAGCAGCTTTCGCGGGGGGAACTCCTACGAGCAGTACTTC
CDR3aa: CASSFRGGNSYEQYF

d_gene: TRBD1
v_gene: TRBV5-1
j_gene: TRBJ2-7
abundance: NA
CDR3nt: TGCGCCAGCAGCACCCACCGGGACAGGGGGCGGATAAGTTACGAGCAGTACTTC
CDR3aa: CASSTHRDRGRISYEQYF

d_gene: TRBD1
v_gene: TRBV19
j_gene: TRBJ1-1
abundance: NA
CDR3nt: TGTGCCAGTAGTATGACAGGGCTAACTGAAGCTTTCTTT
CDR3aa: CASSMTGLTEAFF

d_gene: NA
v_gene: TRBV29-1
j_gene: TRBJ1-2
abundance: once
CDR3nt: TGCAGCGTTGATTCAGTTGACAGCCCTATGGGGGGGACCTTC
CDR3aa: CSVDSVDSPMGGTF

d_gene: NA
v_gene: TRBV5-8
j_gene: TRBJ1-6
abundance: once
CDR3nt: TGTGCCAGCAGCTTCGGTCCACCGAATTCACCCCTCCACTTT
CDR3aa: CASSFGPPNSPLHF

d_gene: NA
v_gene: TRBV3-1/TRBV3-2
j_gene: TRBJ1-1
abundance: NA
CDR3nt: TGTGCCAGCAGCCAAGATTGGGAGGGGACCGAAGCTTTCTTT
CDR3aa: CASSQDWEGTEAFF

d_gene: NA
v_gene: TRBV11-3
j_gene: TRBJ2-3
abundance: NA
CDR3nt: TGTGCCAGCAGCCTAACAGGGACAGATACGCAGTATTTT
CDR3aa: CASSLTGTDTQYF